This TCR beta chain was sequenced in a study of cytomegalovirus exposure and HLA in healthy donors. Researchers ran the PCR with 60 Vbeta and 13 Jbeta primers. The repertoire was sequenced with immunoSEQ multiplex PCR; TCRdb's copy has only in-frame clones and lacks some. The sample holds some 90,000 clones, 65% to 80% seen once. The sequencing sample was made of PBMCs. This receptor was identified in a man aged 40-49 years in good health and CMV-seronegative.

CDR3 sequence: CASLTRNSAEKLFF. The CDR3 region has the DNA TGTGCCAGCCTAACGCGGAATAGTGCAGAAAAACTGTTTTTT. The chain links TRBV28 to TRBJ1-4, with D uncertain. Trimming cost V 8 bases and J 8 bases, with 18 bases left between them. Germline CDR1 reads MDHEN; CDR2 reads SYDVKM. This CDR3 is 14 amino acids long.